The 23 T cell receptor beta chains reported below all come from one sample, sequenced in a study of blood T cell repertoires in COVID-19. Assay: immunoSEQ multiplex PCR; the TCRdb copy retains only in-frame clones and omits some. The sample yields tens of thousands of clones, roughly 84% seen once. Sequencing input: peripheral blood. These receptor sequences come from an elderly man with active or convalescent COVID-19.

The DNA for the CDR3 is TGTGCCAGCAGCCAAGTGCGGGGCGGTGGCTACACCTTC. This encodes CASSQVRGGGYTF. The gene calls are TRBV14 and TRBJ1-2; maybe TRBD1 (5 bases). CDR3 length: 13 amino acids. Germline V gene data show CDR1 as SGHDN and CDR2 as FVKESK. V was clipped by 1 base and J by 7 bases, with 10 bases between them.

The chain uses TRBV18 and TRBJ1-2; 8 bases map to TRBD1. Germline V gene lookup returns CDR1 KGHSH and CDR2 LQKENI. The V and J ends lost 5 bases and 4 bases, in that order; junction bases with no gene match: 9. This CDR3 has 15 residues. The CDR3 region is CASSSIRQGTYGYTF. The CDR3 DNA is TGTGCCAGCTCATCCATCAGACAGGGGACCTATGGCTACACCTTC.

This clone was counted only a few times. The CDR3 protein is CASRSGTGGRGNTIYF. DNA for the CDR3: TGCGCCAGCCGTTCAGGGACAGGGGGCCGCGGAAACACCATATATTTT. This rearrangement joins TRBV5-1 to TRBJ1-3; 12 bases agree with TRBD1. The CDR3 loop spans 16 amino acids. J was trimmed by 4 bases and V by 7 bases; bases with no gene match: 9. Germline V CDR1 and CDR2: SGHRS, YFSETQ.

The genes are TRBV7-2 and TRBJ2-7, with 8 bases lining up with TRBD1. CDR1 and CDR2 (germline): SGHTA, FQGNSA. This CDR3 has 14 residues. V was clipped by 5 bases and J by 2 bases; unmatched bases: 5. CDR3 bases: TGTGCCAGCAGCCTGACAGGGGCGACCTACGAGCAGTACTTC. The encoded protein is CASSLTGATYEQYF.

The DNA for the CDR3 is TGTGCTAGTGGTTTGGCAACTGCGCGGGGAGGAAAACTGTTTTTT. It yields the protein CASGLATARGGKLFF. J is TRBJ1-4 and V is TRBV12-5; no reliable D call. This CDR3 has 15 amino acids. CDR1 is LGHNT and CDR2 is FRNRAP in the germline V gene. V lost 1 base and J 10 bases, leaving 16 bases between the germline ends.

The chain employs TRBV4-1 and TRBJ2-1, with TRBD1 matching 7 bases. V lost 4 bases and J lost 0; bases outside the gene matches: 12. Germline CDR1 reads MGHRA; CDR2 reads YSYEKL. The CDR3 runs 18 residues. Written as DNA, the CDR3 is TGCGCCAGCAGCCGAGATAACAGGGGTCGAAGCTCCTACAATGAGCAGTTCTTC. Translated: CASSRDNRGRSSYNEQFF.

This clone was counted only a few times. The chain couples TRBV3-1 (or the pseudogene TRBV3-2) to TRBJ2-7; no reliable D call. V was cut by 1 base and J by 2 bases, with 9 bases left in between. The CDR3 consists of 14 residues. Germline CDR1 LGHDT, CDR2 YNNKEL (reference sequence). The CDR3 sequence is CASSQVGRTYEQYF. The CDR3 DNA follows: TGTGCCAGCAGCCAAGTTGGCAGGACCTACGAGCAGTACTTC.

The chain employs TRBV14 and TRBJ2-7; tentative D call: TRBD1 (5 bases). The CDR3 spans 13 residues. Germline assignment: CDR1 SGHDN and CDR2 FVKESK. Trimming stripped 2 bases from V and 6 bases from J, with 11 bases between. This CDR3 is CASSQNQGSEQYF. The CDR3 nucleotides read TGTGCCAGCAGCCAAAATCAGGGAAGCGAGCAGTACTTC.

The rearrangement links TRBV19 to TRBJ1-5, with 11 bases that match TRBD1. In germline, CDR1 is LNHDA, CDR2 SQIVND (reference sequence). Germline trimming cut 4 bases from V and 2 bases from J; bases unmatched to any gene: 10. The CDR3 covers 18 residues. The chain's CDR3 is CASSKGTGGFTGNQPQHF. Here the CDR3 DNA reads TGTGCCAGTAGTAAGGGGACAGGGGGATTTACGGGCAATCAGCCCCAGCATTTT. The full variable domain, rest sourced from reference TRBV19 and TRBJ1-5, is DGGITQSPKYLFRKEGQNVTLSCEQNLNHDAMYWYRQDPGQGLRLIYYSQIVNDFQKGDIAEGYSVSREKKESFPLTVTSAQKNPTAFYLCASSKGTGGFTGNQPQHFGDGTRLSIL.

The chain joins TRBV7-2 to TRBJ2-7, with TRBD2 matching 8 bases. With V trimmed by 3 bases and J by 4 bases, 8 bases remained unmatched. CDR3 length equals 15 residues. Germline CDR1 and CDR2: SGHTA and FQGNSA. CDR3 bases: TGTGCCAGCAGCTTCCGCCCGGGAGGGTGGTACGAGCAGTACTTC. Encoded protein: CASSFRPGGWYEQYF.

There are a few counts of this clone. The V gene is TRBV2, the J gene TRBJ1-4, with D possibly TRBD1 on 6 matching bases. CDR3 size: 15 residues. Germline loops: CDR1 SNHLY, CDR2 FYNNEI. With 11 bases removed from V and 5 bases from J, the gap between germline ends came to 21 bases. CDR3 nucleotides: TGTGCCGAGGAAAGGGGGGAGGGCTTAAATGAAAAACTGTTTTTT. This sequence encodes CAEERGEGLNEKLFF.

This rearrangement joins TRBV4-2 to TRBJ2-1; 9 positions agree with TRBD2. After removal of 1 base from V and 5 bases from J, the junction contained 6 bases not matched to a gene. Germline V gene data show CDR1 as LGHNA and CDR2 as YNFKEQ. The CDR3 length is 16 residues. CDR3 DNA sequence: TGTGCCAGCAGCCAAGCTGGAGCGGGAGGACACAATGAGCAGTTCTTC. This sequence encodes CASSQAGAGGHNEQFF.

V and J are TRBV5-5 and TRBJ2-5; a weak D match, TRBD2 (6 bases). V was cut by 2 bases and J by 2 bases, with 10 bases left in between. Germline lookup yields CDR1 SGHKS and CDR2 YYEKEE (reference sequence). The CDR3 consists of 14 residues. The CDR3 sequence: CASSLLRDQETQYF. The DNA for the CDR3 is TGTGCCAGCAGCTTATTGCGGGATCAAGAGACCCAGTACTTC.

This sequence joins TRBV10-3 and TRBJ2-2; 9 bases agree with TRBD2. The CDR3 runs to 17 residues. Germline loops: CDR1 ENHRY, CDR2 SYGVKD. With 2 bases clipped from V and 4 bases from J, the junction kept 8 bases outside the gene matches. Here the CDR3 DNA reads TGTGCCATCAGTGAGGGTAGCGGGAGCATGACCACCGGGGAGCTGTTTTTT. Translation: CAISEGSGSMTTGELFF.

This chain uses TRBV28 with TRBJ2-2; 8 positions match TRBD2. The CDR3 consists of 15 residues. V was clipped by 7 bases and J by 5 bases; unmatched bases: 9. From germline, CDR1 is MDHEN and CDR2 SYDVKM. As DNA, the CDR3 is TGTGCCAGCACCGAAAATAGCGGGGTAACCGGGGAGCTGTTTTTT. Translated: CASTENSGVTGELFF.

This sequence joins TRBV10-3 and TRBJ2-1; TRBD2 aligns across 13 bases. Germline CDR1 ENHRY, CDR2 SYGVKD. V lost 10 bases and J lost 9; bases outside the gene matches: 9. This CDR3 has 14 amino acids. In nucleotides, the CDR3 is TGTGCCACCTGCGGACTAGCGGGAGAGGGTGAGCAGTTCTTC. It specifies CATCGLAGEGEQFF.

A single count supports this clone. The gene calls are TRBV6-4 and TRBJ2-1; 7 bases fit TRBD1. This CDR3 contains 11 residues. V lost 6 bases, J lost 16 bases, and 9 bases stayed unmatched. Germline V gene lookup returns CDR1 MRHNA and CDR2 SNTAGT. DNA of the CDR3: TGTGCCAGCAGCGAGGGGGACAGATTCTTCTTC. Encoded protein: CASSEGDRFFF.

The chain couples TRBV7-9 to TRBJ2-5; D possibly corresponds to TRBD2 (6 bases). CDR3 length: 15 amino acids. Germline lookup yields CDR1 SEHNR and CDR2 FQNEAQ (reference sequence). Trimming took 5 bases from V and 2 from J, leaving 15 bases between them. The CDR3: CASSGYGTSQETQYF. For the CDR3, the DNA is TGTGCCAGCAGCGGATACGGGACTTCACAAGAGACCCAGTACTTC.

This sequence joins TRBV19 and TRBJ2-3; possible D gene TRBD2, 5 bases. This CDR3 spans 15 amino acids. Trimming took 5 bases from V and 8 from J, leaving 20 bases between them. Germline values: CDR1 LNHDA, CDR2 SQIVND (reference sequence). The CDR3 nucleotides read TGTGCCAGTAGTCCTTCCCGGGTGGATCGGGGTACGCAGTATTTT. The encoded protein is CASSPSRVDRGTQYF. The whole variable domain, filled in from reference TRBV19 and TRBJ2-3, reads DGGITQSPKYLFRKEGQNVTLSCEQNLNHDAMYWYRQDPGQGLRLIYYSQIVNDFQKGDIAEGYSVSREKKESFPLTVTSAQKNPTAFYLCASSPSRVDRGTQYFGPGTRLTVL.

This chain connects TRBV30 to TRBJ1-2; no clear D. CDR3 length: 12 amino acids. Trimming removed 5 bases from V and 4 bases from J, with 11 bases in between. Germline V CDR1 and CDR2: GTSNPN, SVGIG (reference sequence). CDR3 loop: CAWSLKLYGYTF. The DNA of the CDR3 is TGTGCCTGGTCCTTGAAGCTCTATGGCTACACCTTC.

The V gene is TRBV27, the J gene TRBJ2-6; no clear D gene. The germline V gene has CDR1 MNHEY and CDR2 SMNVEV (reference sequence). V shed 6 bases and J shed 1 base, with 10 bases lying between them. The CDR3 consists of 15 residues. CDR3 in amino acids: CASRITGSGANVLTF. The CDR3 DNA follows: TGTGCCAGCAGAATAACGGGTTCTGGGGCCAACGTCCTGACTTTC. Full variable domain (missing parts from reference TRBV27 and TRBJ2-6): EAQVTQNPRYLITVTGKKLTVTCSQNMNHEYMSWYRQDPGLGLRQIYYSMNVEVTDKGDVPEGYKVSRKEKRNFPLILESPSPNQTSLYFCASRITGSGANVLTFGAGSRLTVL.

This chain connects TRBV6-4 to TRBJ2-3; D might be TRBD2 (5 bases). V was pared by 1 base and J by 4 bases, with 9 bases between. This CDR3 is 14 amino acids long. Germline-derived CDR1 and CDR2 are MRHNA and SNTAGT. The DNA of the CDR3 is TGTGCCAGCAGTGACTGGGCTAGCTCAGATACGCAGTATTTT. Encoded protein: CASSDWASSDTQYF.

This chain links TRBV30 with TRBJ1-6; D unresolved. The germline V and J ends were trimmed by 3 bases and 13 bases, with 13 bases remaining between them. The CDR3 has 12 residues. Germline V gene lookup returns CDR1 GTSNPN and CDR2 SVGIG (reference sequence). CDR3 sequence (DNA): TGTGCCTGGAGAGCGACGGGTCAGCCCCTCCACTTT. This gives the protein CAWRATGQPLHF.